This paragraph reports one T cell receptor beta chain. The antigen this receptor binds is unknown. No much larger clone is present one base from it, and per-base qualities are unavailable. The trial excluded patients who had a history of autoimmune disease or who were on systemic immunosuppression. Peripheral blood for TCR sequencing was collected from all dose cohorts at baseline, on cycle 4 day 1, and on cycle 7 day 1. Samples were obtained from an open-label, multicenter, first-in-human phase I dose-escalation trial of ivuxolimab. Adults with locally advanced or metastatic melanoma, renal cell carcinoma, hepatocellular carcinoma or head and neck squamous cell carcinoma were enrolled in the trial. Before TCR sequencing, CD4+ T cells and CD8+ T cells from peripheral blood were sorted into separate populations. The record originates from a study of OX40 agonist ivuxolimab in advanced cancers. Study-level background: Ivuxolimab was an agonistic, fully human IgG2 monoclonal antibody directed against OX40 (CD134), a costimulatory receptor. Prior anti-PD-1, anti-PD-L1 or anti-CTLA-4 therapy was permitted, and checkpoint inhibitors had been received by about 36% of dose-escalation patients. Partial responses occurred in three dose-escalation patients, of whom one had hepatocellular carcinoma and two had cutaneous melanoma. The monotherapy dose-escalation portion (N of about 50 patients) of the phase I ivuxolimab trial is reported in the paper. The dose-escalation cohort was over 70% male with a mean age of about 54 years, ranging from 23 to 79. Of the 50 to 55 dose-escalation patients, hepatocellular carcinoma was present in about 20, melanoma in around 15, renal cell carcinoma in 9 and head and neck cancer in 9. Intravenous ivuxolimab was administered to patients every 2 weeks at six dose levels: 0.01, 0.1, 0.3, 1.5, 3 and 10 mg/kg. The purpose of peripheral TCRbeta sequencing was to test whether ivuxolimab changed TCR sequence diversity and led to clonal T-cell expansion.

Overall study outcomes, separate from this receptor: Low levels of normalized T-cell clonal expansion were also shown by some nonresponding patients. At doses from 0.1 to 3.0 mg/kg, clonal expansion was seen in both CD4+ and CD8+ blood T cells between baseline and week 6. Antigen specificity was not determined for the clonally expanded peripheral T cells. Partial responders in the 0.1-3.0 mg/kg groups had among the lowest normalized peripheral clonal expansion, especially among CD8+ T cells. After ivuxolimab, CD8+ T cells had more expanded clones than CD4+ T cells on average.

Counted from cysteine to phenylalanine, this CDR3 has 14 amino acids. Only the CDR3 region is kept as DNA, spanning 42 bases read in frame from base 1. Deletion took 7 bases off V and 2 bases off J, with a span of 15 bases between the germline ends. Reading the germline V gene gives CDR1 MDHEN and CDR2 SYDVKM. Genomic DNA was extracted from sorted cells for sequencing of the TCRbeta CDR3 region. The immunoSEQ Assay was used for sequencing of TCRbeta CDR3 regions. Sourced from immuneACCESS, this table was stored by TCRdb with only in-frame sequences that have V and J called. A share of the clones is absent; for the studies checked, an unresolved V gene accounts for under half, and the remainder has no known explanation. Recorded for this sample are some 60,000 clones; about 90% of them occurred a single time. The ten biggest clones cover more than 1.5% of the sample.

The clonotype originates from an adult with an advanced solid tumor such as melanoma, head and neck, liver or kidney cancer. Recombination linked TRBV28 to TRBJ2-7; no D gene can be assigned with confidence. Specimen: CD4+ or CD8+ T cells sorted from blood, collected in a trial of the OX40 agonist ivuxolimab. The CDR3: CASKSVGETYEQYF. The nucleotide sequence is TGTGCCAGCAAGTCAGTTGGGGAAACCTACGAGCAGTACTTC.